These 3 T cell receptor beta chains originate from one sample sequenced in a study of blood T cell repertoires in COVID-19. Sequencing was performed with immunoSEQ multiplex PCR; in TCRdb, only in-frame clones are kept and a portion is missing. This repertoire shows about 120,000 clones, roughly three quarters found once; its top ten account for 7.9%. What was sequenced was peripheral blood. The source of these receptors is a human donor in a cohort sampled during active COVID-19.

This chain connects TRBV15 to TRBJ2-1; TRBD2 matches 9 bases. Germline CDR1 reads LNHNV; CDR2 reads YYDKDF (reference sequence). The V gene end was trimmed by 0 bases and the J gene end by 16 bases; junction bases not matched to a gene: 10. There are 14 residues in the CDR3. The CDR3 loop reads CATSRESGSGSIFF. CDR3 DNA: TGTGCCACCAGCAGAGAATCGGGTAGCGGGAGTATCTTCTTC. Based on the CDR3 plus reference TRBV15 and TRBJ2-1, the full variable domain is DAMVIQNPRYQVTQFGKPVTLSCSQTLNHNVMYWYQQKSSQAPKLLFHYYDKDFNNEADTPDNFQSRRPNTSFCFLDIRSPGLGDTAMYLCATSRESGSGSIFFGPGTRLTVL.

This chain joins TRBV12-3 or TRBV12-4 and TRBJ2-7; TRBD2 is a possible D gene (6 bases). The CDR3 length is 12 residues. V was pared by 11 bases and J by 0 bases, with 11 bases between. CDR3 in amino acids: CASTEGSYEQYF. CDR3 in DNA: TGTGCCTCAACGGAGGGCTCCTACGAGCAGTACTTC.

This clone turned up a few times. The rearrangement uses TRBV5-1 and TRBJ1-1, with unresolved D. V lost 8 bases and J 1 base, leaving 27 bases between the germline ends. The CDR3 contains 18 residues. Germline loops: CDR1 SGHRS, CDR2 YFSETQ. CDR3 DNA: TGCGCCAGTCTTCCAGTTACCAATGGCCCACAAACGAACACTGAAGCTTTCTTT. It encodes CASLPVTNGPQTNTEAFF.